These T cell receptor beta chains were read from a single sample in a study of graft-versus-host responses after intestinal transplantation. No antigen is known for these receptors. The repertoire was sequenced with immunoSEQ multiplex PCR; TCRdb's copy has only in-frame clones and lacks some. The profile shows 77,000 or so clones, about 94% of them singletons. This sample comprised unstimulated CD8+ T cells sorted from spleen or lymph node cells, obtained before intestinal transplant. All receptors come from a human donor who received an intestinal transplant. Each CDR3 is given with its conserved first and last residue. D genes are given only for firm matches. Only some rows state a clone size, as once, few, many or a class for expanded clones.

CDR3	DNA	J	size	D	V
CASTSAVYSNQPQHF	NA	TRBJ1-5	NA	NA	TRBV19
CASRRPGLADFDEQFF	TGTGCCAGCAGGCGTCCAGGACTAGCAGATTTTGATGAGCAGTTCTTC	TRBJ2-1	NA	TRBD2	TRBV2
CASSQPGQYGYTF	TGTGCCAGCAGCCAACCGGGACAGTATGGCTACACCTTC	TRBJ1-2	NA	TRBD1	TRBV9
CASTRWGGSGGEQYF	TGTGCCAGTACCCGATGGGGAGGGTCCGGCGGCGAGCAGTACTTC	TRBJ2-7	NA	TRBD2	TRBV19
CAIQQGLNTEAFF	TGTGCCATCCAGCAGGGTCTGAACACTGAAGCTTTCTTT	TRBJ1-1	once	NA	TRBV27
CSVVPPNTGELFF	TGCAGCGTTGTTCCGCCGAACACCGGGGAGCTGTTTTTT	TRBJ2-2	once	NA	TRBV29-1
CASAFLPGQGMYEQYF	TGCGCCAGCGCTTTCCTACCGGGACAGGGGATGTATGAGCAGTACTTC	TRBJ2-7	NA	TRBD1	TRBV5-1
CASSIGLRGATNEKLFF	TGTGCCAGTAGTATAGGCCTCCGAGGAGCAACTAATGAAAAACTGTTTTTT	TRBJ1-4	NA	NA	TRBV19
CASSLGLGGYEQYF	TGTGCCAGCAGCTTGGGGCTAGGAGGCTACGAGCAGTACTTC	TRBJ2-7	once	NA	TRBV5-6
CASSLGGLQGLEAFF	TGTGCCAGCAGCTTAGGGGGGCTACAGGGGCTCGAAGCTTTCTTT	TRBJ1-1	NA	TRBD1	TRBV7-9
CASSLRDDAEAFF	TGTGCCAGCAGCTTACGGGACGACGCTGAAGCTTTCTTT	TRBJ1-1	NA	NA	TRBV11-1
CASSYEGPEAFF	TGTGCCAGCAGCTATGAGGGGCCTGAAGCTTTCTTT	TRBJ1-1	NA	NA	TRBV5-6
CASSVEPGATGPTETQYF	TGTGCCAGCAGCGTAGAGCCGGGAGCCACGGGACCTACGGAGACCCAGTACTTC	TRBJ2-5	NA	NA	TRBV9